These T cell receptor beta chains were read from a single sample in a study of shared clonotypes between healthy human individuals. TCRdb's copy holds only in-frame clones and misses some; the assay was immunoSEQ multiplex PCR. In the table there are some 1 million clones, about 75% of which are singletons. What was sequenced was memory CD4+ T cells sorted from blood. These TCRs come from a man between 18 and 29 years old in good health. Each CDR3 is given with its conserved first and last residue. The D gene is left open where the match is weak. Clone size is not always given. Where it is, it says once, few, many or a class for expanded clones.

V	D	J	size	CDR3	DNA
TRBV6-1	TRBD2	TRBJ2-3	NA	CASRLAGAGTDTQYF	TGTGCCAGCAGATTAGCGGGAGCGGGGACAGATACGCAGTATTTT
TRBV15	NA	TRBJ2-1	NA	CATSSRVVQYNEQFF	TGTGCCACCAGCAGTAGGGTTGTTCAGTACAATGAGCAGTTCTTC
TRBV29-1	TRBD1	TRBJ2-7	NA	CSVATYTGGSYEQYF	TGCAGCGTCGCAACCTATACAGGGGGATCCTACGAGCAGTACTTC
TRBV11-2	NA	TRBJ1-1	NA	CASSSTDGNTEAFF	TGTGCCAGCAGCTCTACGGACGGGAACACTGAAGCTTTCTTT
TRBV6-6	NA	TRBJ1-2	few	CASILGRGYGYTF	TGTGCCAGCATCCTGGGCCGCGGCTATGGCTACACCTTC
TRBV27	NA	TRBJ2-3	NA	CASSLRPGGTQYF	TGTGCCAGCAGCCTCAGACCCGGGGGTACGCAGTATTTT
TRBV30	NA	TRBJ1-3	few	CAWSGDGFSGNTIYF	TGTGCCTGGAGCGGGGACGGGTTCTCTGGAAACACCATATATTTT
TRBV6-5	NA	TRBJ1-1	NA	CASSRRRVTEAFF	TGTGCCAGCAGCAGGAGACGGGTCACTGAAGCTTTCTTT
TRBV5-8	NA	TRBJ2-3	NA	CASSLDTGTTDTQYF	TGTGCCAGCAGCTTGGATACAGGAACCACAGATACGCAGTATTTT
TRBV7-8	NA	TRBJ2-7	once	CASSLGHTYEQYF	TGTGCCAGCAGCTTAGGACATACCTACGAGCAGTACTTC
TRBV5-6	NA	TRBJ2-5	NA	CASIAWLSSSETQYF	TGTGCCAGCATCGCTTGGCTCAGTTCCTCGGAGACCCAGTACTTC
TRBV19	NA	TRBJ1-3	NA	CASLKRGQISGNTIYF	TGTGCCAGTCTCAAGAGAGGGCAGATCTCTGGAAACACCATATATTTT